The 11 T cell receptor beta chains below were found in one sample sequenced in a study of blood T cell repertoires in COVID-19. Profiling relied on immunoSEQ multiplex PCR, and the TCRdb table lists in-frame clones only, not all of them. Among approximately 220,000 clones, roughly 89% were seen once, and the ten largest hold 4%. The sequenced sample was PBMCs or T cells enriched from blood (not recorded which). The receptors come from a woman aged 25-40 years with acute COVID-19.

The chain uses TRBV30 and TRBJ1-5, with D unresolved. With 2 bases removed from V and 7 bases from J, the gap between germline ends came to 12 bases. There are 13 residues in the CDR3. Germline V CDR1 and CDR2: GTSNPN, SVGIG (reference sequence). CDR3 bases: TGTGCCTGGAGTTACACCGAAAGACAGCCCCAGCATTTT. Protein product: CAWSYTERQPQHF.

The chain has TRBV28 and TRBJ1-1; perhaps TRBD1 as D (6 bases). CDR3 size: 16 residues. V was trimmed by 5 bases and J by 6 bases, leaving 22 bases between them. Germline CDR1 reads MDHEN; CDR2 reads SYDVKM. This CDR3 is CASSHGPGQLGAEAFF. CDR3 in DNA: TGTGCCAGCAGTCATGGACCTGGACAGCTGGGGGCTGAAGCTTTCTTT.

CDR3 nucleotides: TGTGCCAGCAGCCAAGCAGGAGGGACCTACGAGCAGTACTTC. It translates to CASSQAGGTYEQYF. The chain links TRBV3-1 (or the pseudogene TRBV3-2) to TRBJ2-7, with TRBD2 as a possible D gene (6 bases). From germline, CDR1 is LGHDT and CDR2 YNNKEL (reference sequence). The germline V and J ends were trimmed by 1 base and 2 bases, with 9 bases remaining between them. The length of the CDR3 is 14 residues.

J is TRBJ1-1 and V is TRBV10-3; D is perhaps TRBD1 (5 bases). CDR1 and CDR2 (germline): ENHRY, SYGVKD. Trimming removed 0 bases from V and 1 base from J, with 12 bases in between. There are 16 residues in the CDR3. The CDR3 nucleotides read TGTGCCATCAGTGAGTCGGAGGGGCCGGCGAACACTGAAGCTTTCTTT. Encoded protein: CAISESEGPANTEAFF.

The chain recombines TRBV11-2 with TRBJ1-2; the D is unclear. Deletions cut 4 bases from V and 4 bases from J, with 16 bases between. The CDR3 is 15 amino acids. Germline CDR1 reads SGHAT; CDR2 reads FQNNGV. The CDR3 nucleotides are TGTGCCAGCAGCTCCCCCCGACAACCATCCTATGGCTACACCTTC. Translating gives CASSSPRQPSYGYTF.

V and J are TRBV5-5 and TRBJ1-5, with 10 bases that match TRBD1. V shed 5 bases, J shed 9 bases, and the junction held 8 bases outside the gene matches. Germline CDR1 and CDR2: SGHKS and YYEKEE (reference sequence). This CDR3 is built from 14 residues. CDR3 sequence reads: CASSPGQGGWPQHF. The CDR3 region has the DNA TGTGCCAGCAGTCCTGGACAGGGGGGATGGCCCCAGCATTTT. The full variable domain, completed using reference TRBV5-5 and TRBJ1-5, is DAGVTQSPTHLIKTRGQQVTLRCSPISGHKSVSWYQQVLGQGPQFIFQYYEKEERGRGNFPDRFSARQFPNYSSELNVNALLLGDSALYLCASSPGQGGWPQHFGDGTRLSIL.

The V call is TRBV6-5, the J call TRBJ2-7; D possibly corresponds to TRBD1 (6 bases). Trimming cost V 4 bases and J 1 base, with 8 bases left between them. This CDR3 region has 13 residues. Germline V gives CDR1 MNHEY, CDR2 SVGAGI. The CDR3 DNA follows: TGTGCCAGCAGTTTTGGACAGTCCTACGAGCAGTACTTC. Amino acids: CASSFGQSYEQYF.

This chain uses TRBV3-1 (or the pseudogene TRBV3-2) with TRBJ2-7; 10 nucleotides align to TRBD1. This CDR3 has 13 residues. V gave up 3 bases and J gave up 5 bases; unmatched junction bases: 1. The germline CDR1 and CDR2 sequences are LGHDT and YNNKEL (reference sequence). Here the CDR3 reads CASSQTGGNEQYF. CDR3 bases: TGTGCCAGCAGCCAGACAGGGGGCAACGAGCAGTACTTC.

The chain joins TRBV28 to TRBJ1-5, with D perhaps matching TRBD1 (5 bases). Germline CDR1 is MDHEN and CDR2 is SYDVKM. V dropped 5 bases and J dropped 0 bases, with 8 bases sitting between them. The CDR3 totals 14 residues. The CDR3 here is CASSKGYSNQPQHF. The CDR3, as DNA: TGTGCCAGCAGTAAGGGGTATAGCAATCAGCCCCAGCATTTT.

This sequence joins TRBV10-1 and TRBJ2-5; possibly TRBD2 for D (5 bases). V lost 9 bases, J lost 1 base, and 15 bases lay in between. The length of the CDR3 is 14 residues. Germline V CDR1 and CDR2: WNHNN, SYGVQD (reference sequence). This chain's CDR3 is CARAALAAQETQYF. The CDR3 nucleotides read TGCGCCAGAGCGGCCCTCGCGGCCCAAGAGACCCAGTACTTC.

The CDR3 reads CASSLTMTGGVGYTF. For the CDR3, the DNA is TGTGCCAGCTCCCTTACGATGACAGGGGGCGTCGGCTACACCTTC. The J gene is TRBJ1-2, the V gene TRBV6-5; 10 bases map to TRBD1. This CDR3 contains 15 residues. CDR1 MNHEY and CDR2 SVGAGI come from the germline V gene. V trimming: 8 bases; J trimming: 8 bases; junction bases outside the gene matches: 14.